This entry lists 13 T cell receptor beta chains sequenced from one sample in a study of CD8+ T cells in alopecia areata. Sequencing relied on a cDNA template that was reverse transcribed from extracted RNA. Measured with immunoSEQ multiplex PCR; TCRdb has only the in-frame clones, and not every one. The repertoire includes about 140,000 clones, roughly 82% of them detected once, and around 25% sits in the top ten. The sample's treatment: oral pan-JAK inhibitor, 5-10 mg twice daily. Sequencing used CD8+ T cells sorted from blood, obtained at week 4, from a patient treated with tofacitinib. Receptor source: a human donor with alopecia areata.

This rearrangement joins TRBV7-9 to TRBJ2-7, with 7 bases fitting TRBD2. The V gene end was trimmed by 0 bases and the J gene end by 5 bases; junction bases not matched to a gene: 7. Per germline, CDR1 SEHNR and CDR2 FQNEAQ (reference sequence). This CDR3 contains 15 residues. The CDR3 DNA reads TGTGCCAGCAGCTTAGCGGGGGGACTAAAGGACGAGCAGTACTTC. Protein product: CASSLAGGLKDEQYF.

This clone has a single count. The chain joins TRBV7-6 to TRBJ2-3, with unresolved D. The ends were cut back, 1 base at V and 10 bases at J, with 9 bases in the middle. There are 12 residues in the CDR3. Germline lookup yields CDR1 SGHVS and CDR2 FNYEAQ. CDR3 region: CASSLDLEAQYF. The CDR3 bases are TGTGCCAGCAGCTTAGACCTCGAAGCGCAGTATTTT. The full variable domain, with the rest looked up from reference TRBV7-6 and TRBJ2-3, is GAGVSQSPRYKVTKRGQDVALRCDPISGHVSLYWYRQALGQGPEFLTYFNYEAQQDKSGLPNDRFSAERPEGSISTLTIQRTEQRDSAMYRCASSLDLEAQYFGPGTRLTVL.

This rearrangement joins TRBV7-8 to TRBJ2-7; weak D call: TRBD2 (5 bases). Trimming removed 5 bases at V and 2 bases at J, with 13 bases between. CDR3 length equals 14 residues. The germline CDR1 and CDR2 sequences are SGHVS and FQNEAQ. CDR3 nucleotide sequence: TGTGCCAGCAGCCCAAGGACGGGGACCTACGAGCAGTACTTC. The encoded protein is CASSPRTGTYEQYF.

The V call is TRBV2, the J call TRBJ1-1; a weak D match, TRBD1 (5 bases). This CDR3 is built from 13 residues. CDR1 SNHLY and CDR2 FYNNEI come from the germline V gene. The V gene lost 4 bases and the J gene lost 1 base, with 7 bases spanning the gap. CDR3 in DNA: TGTGCCAGCAGTGCTGGGGCGAACACTGAAGCTTTCTTT. Translation gives CASSAGANTEAFF. The full variable domain, with the rest looked up from reference TRBV2 and TRBJ1-1, is EPEVTQTPSHQVTQMGQEVILRCVPISNHLYFYWYRQILGQKVEFLVSFYNNEISEKSEIFDDQFSVERPDGSNFTLKIRSTKLEDSAMYFCASSAGANTEAFFGQGTRLTVV.

V gene TRBV7-8 combines with J gene TRBJ2-7, with TRBD1 matching over 9 bases. CDR3 length: 16 amino acids. Germline CDR1 reads SGHVS; CDR2 reads FQNEAQ. The J segment lost 4 bases and the V segment lost 7 bases, leaving 14 bases of the junction unmatched. The CDR3 loop reads CASIGVGQGTTYEQYF. The CDR3 coding sequence is TGTGCCAGCATAGGTGTGGGACAGGGAACAACTTACGAGCAGTACTTC.

This chain joins TRBV4-3 and TRBJ2-3; 9 nucleotides line up with TRBD2. This CDR3 contains 16 residues. Germline assignment: CDR1 LGHNA and CDR2 YSLEER. Germline trimming cut 1 base from V and 2 bases from J; bases unmatched to any gene: 4. The DNA of the CDR3 is TGCGCCAGCAGCCAAGGGGCGGGGGGGAACACAGATACGCAGTATTTT. Translated, it gives CASSQGAGGNTDTQYF.

This sequence joins TRBV11-1 and TRBJ2-6; no definite D call. With 1 base removed from V and 0 bases from J, the gap between germline ends came to 4 bases. The CDR3 extends over 15 amino acids. Germline assignment: CDR1 SGHAT and CDR2 FQDESV (reference sequence). The CDR3 nucleotides read TGTGCCAGCAGCTTAGGGGTCTCTGGGGCCAACGTCCTGACTTTC. Amino acid sequence: CASSLGVSGANVLTF.

This chain links TRBV7-9 with TRBJ2-7; 7 positions agree with TRBD1. The trim removed 3 bases at V and 4 bases at J, leaving 3 bases unmatched. This CDR3 is 13 amino acids long. The germline V gene has CDR1 SEHNR and CDR2 FQNEAQ (reference sequence). The CDR3 nucleotides read TGTGCCAGCAGCTTGGAACAGGGGTACGAGCAGTACTTC. Amino acid sequence: CASSLEQGYEQYF.

This clone was detected only a few times. The chain has TRBV27 and TRBJ2-1; 9 bases align to TRBD2. Germline V CDR1 and CDR2: MNHEY, SMNVEV (reference sequence). The CDR3 runs to 16 residues. With 8 bases clipped from V and 7 bases from J, the junction kept 15 bases outside the gene matches. The CDR3 reads CASFPRGTSLGNEQFF. CDR3 bases: TGTGCCAGCTTTCCCCGGGGGACTAGCCTAGGGAATGAGCAGTTCTTC.

There are a few counts of this clone. CDR3 nucleotides: TGTGCCAGCAGCTTAGGCCCAAACGGACTAGCGATGAATCCTAGCACAGATACGCAGTATTTT. Translation: CASSLGPNGLAMNPSTDTQYF. The rearrangement links TRBV13 to TRBJ2-3, with 9 bases identical to TRBD2. This CDR3 is 21 amino acids long. V gave up 0 bases and J gave up 0 bases; unmatched junction bases: 16. Germline lookup yields CDR1 PRHDT and CDR2 FYEKMQ (reference sequence).

Comment on this clone: One end of the junction fails to match germline, which may point to a read error. V gene TRBV7-7 combines with J gene TRBJ2-2; D call uncertain. Germline-derived CDR1 and CDR2 are SSHAT and FNYEAQ (reference sequence). CDR3 length: 14 residues. The CDR3 DNA reads as TGTGCTAGCAGCTTTTCCTTTGACACCGGGGAGCTGTTTTTT. This gives the protein CASSFSFDTGELFF.

This clone ranks as medium-sized (0.01 to 0.1%). This chain joins TRBV5-5 and TRBJ2-1, with unresolved D. CDR1 is SGHKS, CDR2 YYEKEE, per germline (reference sequence). CDR3 length equals 12 residues. V lost 2 bases, J lost 5 bases, and 5 bases lay in between. The CDR3 sequence is CASSFRHNEQFF. The CDR3 nucleotides read TGTGCCAGCAGCTTCAGGCACAATGAGCAGTTCTTC. The variable domain in full, with the rest retrieved from reference TRBV5-5 and TRBJ2-1, is DAGVTQSPTHLIKTRGQQVTLRCSPISGHKSVSWYQQVLGQGPQFIFQYYEKEERGRGNFPDRFSARQFPNYSSELNVNALLLGDSALYLCASSFRHNEQFFGPGTRLTVL.

This chain joins TRBV4-2 and TRBJ2-2; either TRBD1 or TRBD2 may supply D (5 bases each). V gave up 4 bases and J gave up 3 bases, with 12 bases separating them. Germline lookup yields CDR1 LGHNA and CDR2 YNFKEQ. There are 15 residues in the CDR3. CDR3 sequence reads: CASSRDQGDTGELFF. CDR3 DNA sequence: TGTGCCAGCAGCCGAGATCAGGGAGACACCGGGGAGCTGTTTTTT.